The sequence of this T cell receptor (beta chain) was determined in a study of CD8 T cells in ankylosing spondylitis. Study-wide points: Some motif variants had been reported before (in reactive arthritis synovial fluid and blood).

The CDR3 consists of 16 residues. Germline V gives CDR1 MNHNS, CDR2 SASEGT. This clonotype was detected only once. Its antigen is undetermined. A read error may explain this, as a much larger clone is one base away. From the 5' RACE reads, TCRdb called clonotypes with MiXCR, one entry per CDR3 protein. The table includes some 30,000 distinct CDR3 sequences, about 7% detected once. The V and J genes are TRBV6-1 and TRBJ2-4; TRBD2 matches at 11 bases. The sample was blood, either unsorted or a sorted T cell fraction (not recorded which). This sequence was found in a male donor with ankylosing spondylitis or in good health (not recorded which). CDR3: CASSGYLAGGANMQYF. Here the CDR3 DNA reads TGTGCCAGCAGTGGTTATTTAGCGGGAGGGGCAAACATGCAGTACTTC.